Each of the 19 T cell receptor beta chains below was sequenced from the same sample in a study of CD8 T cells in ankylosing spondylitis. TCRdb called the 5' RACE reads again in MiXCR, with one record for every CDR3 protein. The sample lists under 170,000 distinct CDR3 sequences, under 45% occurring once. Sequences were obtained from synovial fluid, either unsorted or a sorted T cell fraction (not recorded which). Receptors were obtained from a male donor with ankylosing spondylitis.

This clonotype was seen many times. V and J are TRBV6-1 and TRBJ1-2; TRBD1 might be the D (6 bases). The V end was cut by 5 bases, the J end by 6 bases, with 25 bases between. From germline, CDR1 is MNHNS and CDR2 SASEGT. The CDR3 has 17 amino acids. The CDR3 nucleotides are TGTGCCAGCAGTAGCAGCTTGATGCAGGGGACATCTGATGGCTACACCTTC. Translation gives CASSSSLMQGTSDGYTF.

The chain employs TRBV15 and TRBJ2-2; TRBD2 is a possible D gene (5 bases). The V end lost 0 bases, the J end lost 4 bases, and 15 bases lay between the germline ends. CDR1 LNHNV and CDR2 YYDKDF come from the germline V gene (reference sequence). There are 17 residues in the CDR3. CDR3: CATSRDVRERFTGELFF. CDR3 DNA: TGTGCCACCAGCAGAGATGTGAGGGAACGGTTCACCGGGGAGCTGTTTTTT.

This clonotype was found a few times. This CDR3 is CASSPGERLYNEQFF. CDR3 DNA sequence: TGCGCCAGCAGCCCCGGGGAGCGGTTATACAATGAGCAGTTCTTC. The rearrangement links TRBV5-1 to TRBJ2-1, with D maybe TRBD2 (5 bases). V lost 4 bases, J lost 4 bases, and 15 bases lay in between. Germline V CDR1 and CDR2: SGHRS, YFSETQ. The CDR3 contains 15 residues.

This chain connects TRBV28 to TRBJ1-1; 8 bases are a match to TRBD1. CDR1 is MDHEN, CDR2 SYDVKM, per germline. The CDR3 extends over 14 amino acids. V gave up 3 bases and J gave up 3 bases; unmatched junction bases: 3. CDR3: CASSFQGAYTEAFF. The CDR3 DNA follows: TGTGCCAGCAGTTTCCAGGGGGCATACACTGAAGCTTTCTTT.

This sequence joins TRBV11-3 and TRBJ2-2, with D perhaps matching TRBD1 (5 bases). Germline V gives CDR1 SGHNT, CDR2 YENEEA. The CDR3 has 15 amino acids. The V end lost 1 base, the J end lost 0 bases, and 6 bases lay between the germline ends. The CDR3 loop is CASSLGGSNTGELFF. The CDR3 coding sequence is TGTGCCAGCAGCTTAGGGGGCTCGAACACCGGGGAGCTGTTTTTT. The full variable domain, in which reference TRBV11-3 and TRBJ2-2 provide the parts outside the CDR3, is EAGVVQSPRYKIIEKKQPVAFWCNPISGHNTLYWYLQNLGQGPELLIRYENEEAVDDSQLPKDRFSAERLKGVDSTLKIQPAELGDSAVYLCASSLGGSNTGELFFGEGSRLTVL.

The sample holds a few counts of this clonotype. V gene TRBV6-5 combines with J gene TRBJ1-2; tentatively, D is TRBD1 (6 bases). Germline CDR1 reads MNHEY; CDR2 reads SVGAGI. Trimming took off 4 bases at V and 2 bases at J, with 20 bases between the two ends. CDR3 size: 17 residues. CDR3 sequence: CASSFTGPDSLNYGYTF. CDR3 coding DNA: TGTGCCAGCAGTTTTACAGGGCCGGATTCGCTAAACTATGGCTACACCTTC.

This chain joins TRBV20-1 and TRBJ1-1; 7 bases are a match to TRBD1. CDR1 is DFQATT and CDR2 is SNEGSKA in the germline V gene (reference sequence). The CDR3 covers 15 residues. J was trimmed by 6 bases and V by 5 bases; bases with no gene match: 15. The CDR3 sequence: CSALPDRELHSEAFF. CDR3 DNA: TGCAGTGCTCTGCCCGACAGGGAACTACATTCTGAAGCTTTCTTT.

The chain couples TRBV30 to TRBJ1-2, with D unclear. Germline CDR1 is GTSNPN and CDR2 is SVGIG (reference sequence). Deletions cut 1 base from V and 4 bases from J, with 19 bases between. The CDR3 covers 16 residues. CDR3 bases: TGTGCCTGGAGTGCAGGATCGACCGGGTGGTTCTATGGCTACACCTTC. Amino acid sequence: CAWSAGSTGWFYGYTF.

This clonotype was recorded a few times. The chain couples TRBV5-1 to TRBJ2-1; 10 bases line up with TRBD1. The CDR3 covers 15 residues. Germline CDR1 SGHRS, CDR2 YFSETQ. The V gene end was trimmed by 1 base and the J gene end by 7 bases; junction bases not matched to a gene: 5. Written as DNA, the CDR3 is TGCGCCAGCAGCTTGTGGACAGGGGGTGGAAATGAGCAGTTCTTC. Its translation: CASSLWTGGGNEQFF.

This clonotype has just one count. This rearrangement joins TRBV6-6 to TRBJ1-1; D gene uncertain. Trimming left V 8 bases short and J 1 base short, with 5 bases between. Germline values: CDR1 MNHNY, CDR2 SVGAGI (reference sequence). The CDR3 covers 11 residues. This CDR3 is CASGENTEAFF. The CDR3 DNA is TGTGCCAGCGGGGAGAACACTGAAGCTTTCTTT.

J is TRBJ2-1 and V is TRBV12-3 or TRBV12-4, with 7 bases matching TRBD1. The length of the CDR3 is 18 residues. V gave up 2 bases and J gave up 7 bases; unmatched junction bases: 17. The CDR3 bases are TGTGCCAGCAGTTTACCCACAGACAGGGCAGAGGGTCGGAATGAGCAGTTCTTC. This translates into CASSLPTDRAEGRNEQFF.

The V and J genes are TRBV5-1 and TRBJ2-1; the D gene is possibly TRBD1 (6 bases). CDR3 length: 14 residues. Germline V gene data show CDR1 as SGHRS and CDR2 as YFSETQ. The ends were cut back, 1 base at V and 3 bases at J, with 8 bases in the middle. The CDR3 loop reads CASSLRDIYNEQFF. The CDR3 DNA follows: TGCGCCAGCAGCTTGCGGGACATCTACAATGAGCAGTTCTTC.

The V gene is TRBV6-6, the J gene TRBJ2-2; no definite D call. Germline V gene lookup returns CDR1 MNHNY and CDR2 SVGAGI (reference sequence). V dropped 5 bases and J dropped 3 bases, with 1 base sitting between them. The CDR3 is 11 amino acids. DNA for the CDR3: TGTGCCAGCAGTGACACCGGGGAGCTGTTTTTT. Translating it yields CASSDTGELFF.

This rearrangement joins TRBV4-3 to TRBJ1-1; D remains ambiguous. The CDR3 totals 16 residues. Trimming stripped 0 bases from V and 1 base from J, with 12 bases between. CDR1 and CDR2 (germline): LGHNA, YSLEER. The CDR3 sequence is CASSQETRLTNTEAFF. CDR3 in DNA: TGCGCCAGCAGCCAAGAAACCAGACTGACGAACACTGAAGCTTTCTTT.

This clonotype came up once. The DNA of the CDR3 is TGTGCCAACTGGACCTACCTAGGGGATGAGCAGTTCTTC. It codes for CANWTYLGDEQFF. This chain connects TRBV2 to TRBJ2-1, with D possibly being TRBD1 (5 bases). Trimming took 10 bases from V and 8 from J, leaving 18 bases between them. CDR3 length equals 13 residues. Germline V gene sequence: CDR1 SNHLY, CDR2 FYNNEI.

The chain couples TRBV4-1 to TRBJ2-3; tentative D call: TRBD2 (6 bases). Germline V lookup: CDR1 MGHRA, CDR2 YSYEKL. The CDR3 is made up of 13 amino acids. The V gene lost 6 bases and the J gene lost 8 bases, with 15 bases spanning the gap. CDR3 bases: TGCGCCAGCAGACGCTTCCTAGCGAGTACGCAGTATTTT. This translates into CASRRFLASTQYF.

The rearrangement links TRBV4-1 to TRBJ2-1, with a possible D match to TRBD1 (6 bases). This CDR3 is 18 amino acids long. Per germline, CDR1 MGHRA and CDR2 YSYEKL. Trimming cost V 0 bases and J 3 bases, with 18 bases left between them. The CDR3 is CASSQEGRRGPGYNEQFF. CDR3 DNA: TGCGCCAGCAGCCAAGAAGGACGCAGGGGACCAGGCTACAATGAGCAGTTCTTC.

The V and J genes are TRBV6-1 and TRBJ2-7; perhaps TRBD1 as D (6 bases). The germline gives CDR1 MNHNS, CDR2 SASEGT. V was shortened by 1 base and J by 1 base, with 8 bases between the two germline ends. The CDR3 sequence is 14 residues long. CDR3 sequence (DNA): TGTGCCAGCAGTGAAGGGGACACTTCCTACGAGCAGTACTTC. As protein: CASSEGDTSYEQYF.

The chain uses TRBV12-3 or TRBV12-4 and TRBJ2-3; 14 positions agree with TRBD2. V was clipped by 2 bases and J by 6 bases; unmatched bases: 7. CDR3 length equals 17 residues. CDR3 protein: CASSLLGLAGGSDTQYF. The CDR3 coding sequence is TGTGCCAGCAGTTTACTCGGACTAGCGGGGGGTTCTGATACGCAGTATTTT.